The source of this T cell receptor (beta chain) is a study of control samples from healthy donors and cancer patients. Using immunoSEQ multiplex PCR, the repertoire was profiled, and TCRdb retains in-frame clones only, with some absent. The data show around 58,000 clones, approximately 88% seen once. This receptor was taken from a man between 50 and 59 years old in good health. The sample consisted of blood.

For the CDR3, the DNA is TGTGCCAGCTCACCAATACGGGAGGTAACCGGGGAGCTGTTTTTT. Translated, it gives CASSPIREVTGELFF. The genes are TRBV18 and TRBJ2-2; 7 bases are shared with TRBD2. Germline V gene data show CDR1 as KGHSH and CDR2 as LQKENI. The V gene end was trimmed by 2 bases and the J gene end by 5 bases; junction bases not matched to a gene: 5. The CDR3 is 15 residues long.